This T cell receptor (beta chain) was found in a study of cytotoxic CD8 clonotypes in ibrutinib-treated CLL. Study in general: The patient breakdown showed approximately ten relapsed/refractory and some 16 treatment-naive cases, with under 18 IGHV unmutated. Study-level results: At ibrutinib response, clonality increased, and at progression it declined back toward baseline.

Notes on this clone: Antigen: not known.

This CDR3 is built from 12 residues. Trimming removed 3 bases at V and 8 bases at J, with 10 bases between. The germline V gene encodes CDR1 LNHDA and CDR2 SQIVND (reference sequence). The data were produced by immunoSEQ multiplex PCR, yet TCRdb's version contains in-frame clones alone and is incomplete. The data hold hundreds of thousands of clones, with roughly 80% observed a single time. The V and J genes are TRBV19 and TRBJ1-2, with TRBD1 as a possible D gene (5 bases). The material sequenced was PBMCs, taken before ibrutinib treatment. The sequence came from a human donor with chronic lymphocytic leukemia. CDR3 amino acids: CASSIRGRGYTF. The CDR3 nucleotides are TGTGCCAGTAGTATCCGGGGACGAGGCTACACCTTC.